This T cell receptor (beta chain) was identified during a study of CD8 T cells in Susac syndrome. Overall study results and limits: Only a relatively small number of individuals were included in the TCR sequencing and HLA analysis.

RNA in amounts of about 0.5 to 1 ug was reverse transcribed with random hexamers. The amplification used immunoSEQ multiplex PCR on TCR beta CDR3; it spanned 54 Vbeta and 13 Jbeta. TCRdb independently ran MiXCR on the immunoSEQ multiplex PCR reads; one entry per CDR3 protein. The sample includes about 140,000 distinct CDR3 sequences, roughly 95% of them seen just once. Points on this clonotype: Its antigen remains unidentified.

The authors sequenced TCR beta from blood CD8+ and CD4+ T cells. The CDR3 runs to 14 residues. The ends were cut back, 6 bases at V and 2 bases at J, with 10 bases in the middle. Germline assignment: CDR1 LNHDA and CDR2 SQIVND (reference sequence). J is TRBJ2-2 and V is TRBV19, with D uncertain. Material for sequencing was CD4+ T cells from PBMCs. This TCR came from a human donor with multiple sclerosis. CDR3 coding DNA: TGTGCCAGTAGACCGGAACTTAACACCGGGGAGCTGTTTTTT. Translated: CASRPELNTGELFF.